Following are 27 T cell receptor beta chains from one sample sequenced in a study of shared clonotypes between healthy human individuals (dated by TCRdb to 2018 to 2020). Libraries were made using the immunoSEQ multiplex PCR assay. TCRdb mirrors the immuneACCESS table, restricted to in-frame sequences. Some clones are absent from its copies; in checked studies, under half trace to an unresolved V gene, and the reason for the others is unknown. In all, the sample holds fewer than 550,000 clones, and about 79% of those were seen once. 12% of the sample is taken by the ten largest. The specimen sequenced was PBMCs. These TCRs come from a woman between 40 and 50 years old in good health. Some clones in this sample may be carry-over from other donors' samples.

This CDR3 is CASSPGQGTGGYTF. CDR3 coding DNA: TGTGCCAGCTCACCGGGACAGGGGACAGGTGGCTACACCTTC. The genes are TRBV18 and TRBJ1-2, with 10 bases matching TRBD1. V lost 3 bases to trimming and J lost 7 bases; unmatched junction nucleotides: 5. The CDR3 contains 14 residues. Germline-derived CDR1 and CDR2 are KGHSH and LQKENI.

This chain joins TRBV7-8 and TRBJ1-2, with D possibly matching TRBD1 (6 bases). V lost 6 bases, J lost 7 bases, and 15 bases lay in between. Germline V gives CDR1 SGHVS, CDR2 FQNEAQ. The CDR3 has 13 residues. CDR3 sequence reads: CASRKQGMIGYTF. The CDR3 DNA reads as TGTGCCAGCAGAAAACAGGGTATGATTGGCTACACCTTC.

The gene calls are TRBV5-6 and TRBJ2-1; no clear D. The CDR3 consists of 13 residues. Germline V lookup: CDR1 SGHDT, CDR2 YYEEEE. V was pared by 4 bases and J by 5 bases, with 10 bases between. CDR3 in amino acids: CASSRTRNNEQFF. The DNA of the CDR3 is TGTGCCAGCAGCCGAACGAGAAACAATGAGCAGTTCTTC. Supplemented by reference TRBV5-6 and TRBJ2-1, the full variable domain reads DAGVTQSPTHLIKTRGQQVTLRCSPKSGHDTVSWYQQALGQGPQFIFQYYEEEERQRGNFPDRFSGHQFPNYSSELNVNALLLGDSALYLCASSRTRNNEQFFGPGTRLTVL.

The chain recombines TRBV5-1 with TRBJ1-4; TRBD1 aligns across 8 bases. The V gene end was trimmed by 6 bases and the J gene end by 2 bases; junction bases not matched to a gene: 6. The CDR3 length is 15 residues. Germline V lookup: CDR1 SGHRS, CDR2 YFSETQ. Here the CDR3 reads CASNRQGATNEKLFF. CDR3 coding DNA: TGCGCCAGCAATAGGCAGGGGGCTACTAATGAAAAACTGTTTTTT.

V and J are TRBV19 and TRBJ1-2, with TRBD1 matching 8 bases. CDR1 is LNHDA, CDR2 SQIVND, per germline (reference sequence). V shed 5 bases and J 4 bases; nucleotides not matched to a gene: 6. The CDR3 runs to 14 residues. The CDR3 sequence: CASSPGTGIYGYTF. CDR3 bases: TGTGCCAGTAGTCCGGGGACAGGAATCTATGGCTACACCTTC.

Of note for this clone: The junction departs from the called germline gene at one end, perhaps through a read error. The rearrangement uses TRBV7-8 and TRBJ2-7, with 8 bases matching TRBD2. The CDR3 is made up of 13 amino acids. Per the germline V gene, CDR1 is SGHVS and CDR2 is FQNEAQ. The CDR3 loop reads CASSPREGYQQYF. The CDR3 DNA reads TGTGCCAGCAGCCCCCGGGAGGGCTACCAGCAGTACTTC.

The rearrangement uses TRBV6-1 and TRBJ2-4; D gene unclear. The germline V and J ends were trimmed by 2 bases and 0 bases, with 8 bases remaining between them. CDR3 size: 15 residues. Germline assignment: CDR1 MNHNS and CDR2 SASEGT. CDR3 coding DNA: TGTGCCAGCAGTGAAATGGCAGGAGCCAAAAACATTCAGTACTTC. Its translation is CASSEMAGAKNIQYF.

V and J are TRBV28 and TRBJ2-7; perhaps TRBD2 as D (6 bases). Trimming stripped 3 bases from V and 2 bases from J, with 14 bases between. This CDR3 contains 15 residues. The germline V gene has CDR1 MDHEN and CDR2 SYDVKM. CDR3 sequence: CASSFGRRGPYEQYF. The DNA of the CDR3 is TGTGCCAGCAGTTTTGGCAGGAGGGGACCCTACGAGCAGTACTTC.

This rearrangement joins TRBV18 to TRBJ2-2, with D perhaps TRBD2 (6 bases). V lost 6 bases, J lost 1 base, and 24 bases lay in between. The germline V gene encodes CDR1 KGHSH and CDR2 LQKENI. The length of the CDR3 is 19 residues. The CDR3 nucleotides read TGTGCCAGCTCGTCAATCGTACTAGCTTCAAAGGGGAACACCGGGGAGCTGTTTTTT. This translates into CASSSIVLASKGNTGELFF.

The CDR3 sequence: CASSLQFPANTGELFF. The CDR3 nucleotides read TGTGCCAGCAGTTTACAATTCCCCGCGAACACCGGGGAGCTGTTTTTT. This chain joins TRBV27 and TRBJ2-2; D not certain. Germline lookup yields CDR1 MNHEY and CDR2 SMNVEV (reference sequence). This CDR3 has 16 amino acids. Trimming took off 2 bases at V and 0 bases at J, with 10 bases between the two ends.

The chain is built from TRBV11-3 and TRBJ1-2; no clear D gene. Per the germline V gene, CDR1 is SGHNT and CDR2 is YENEEA. The ends were cut back, 3 bases at V and 4 bases at J, with 12 bases in the middle. The CDR3 has 14 residues. The CDR3, as DNA: TGTGCCAGCAGCTTTTCTCCTCCACTCTATGGCTACACCTTC. This sequence encodes CASSFSPPLYGYTF.

This clone has just one count. The genes are TRBV27 and TRBJ1-6; a possible D gene is TRBD1 (5 bases). Germline CDR1 MNHEY, CDR2 SMNVEV (reference sequence). V lost 6 bases to trimming and J lost 7 bases, with 19 bases between them. This CDR3 is built from 16 residues. The CDR3 region is CASRVYKDNFNSPLHF. Written as DNA, the CDR3 is TGTGCCAGCAGAGTTTATAAGGACAACTTCAATTCACCCCTCCACTTT.

The chain carries TRBV11-2 and TRBJ2-7; maybe TRBD2 (5 bases). V shed 5 bases and J shed 3 bases, with 14 bases lying between them. This CDR3 region has 14 residues. Per the germline V gene, CDR1 is SGHAT and CDR2 is FQNNGV. CDR3 in DNA: TGTGCCAGCAGCAGCGGTCTCTCGGGCTACGAGCAGTACTTC. It is translated as CASSSGLSGYEQYF.

This chain uses TRBV18 with TRBJ2-2; 7 nucleotides line up with TRBD1. This CDR3 is built from 15 residues. Germline assignment: CDR1 KGHSH and CDR2 LQKENI. V lost 5 bases, J lost 1 base, and 4 bases stayed unmatched. CDR3 amino acids: CASSSRQGNTGELFF. CDR3 bases: TGTGCCAGCTCATCACGACAGGGGAACACCGGGGAGCTGTTTTTT.

CDR3 DNA sequence: TGTGCCAGCAGTCTCTCGGGGGGAAACACCATATATTTT. Its translation: CASSLSGGNTIYF. V usage is TRBV7-8 and J usage is TRBJ1-3; D not resolved. The germline V gene has CDR1 SGHVS and CDR2 FQNEAQ. This CDR3 contains 13 residues. Between the trimmed V and J ends, which lost 6 bases and 4 bases, there was a span of 10 bases. Filled out from reference TRBV7-8 and TRBJ1-3, the complete variable domain reads GAGVSQSPRYKVAKRGQDVALRCDPISGHVSLFWYQQALGQGPEFLTYFQNEAQLDKSGLPSDRFFAERPEGSVSTLKIQRTQQEDSAVYLCASSLSGGNTIYFGEGSWLTVV.

The chain uses TRBV6-5 and TRBJ1-2; a possible D gene is TRBD1 (5 bases). The CDR3 sequence is 14 residues long. V lost 2 bases to trimming and J lost 3 bases, with 10 bases between them. Germline values: CDR1 MNHEY, CDR2 SVGAGI. The DNA of the CDR3 is TGTGCCAGCAGTTACGTGGGGGATTACTATGGCTACACCTTC. Protein sequence: CASSYVGDYYGYTF.

Comment on this clone: Within the sample, other DNA sequences also encode this same CDR3. This chain uses TRBV5-1 with TRBJ2-2; D gene uncertain. The V gene lost 0 bases and the J gene lost 7 bases, with 7 bases spanning the gap. In germline, CDR1 is SGHRS, CDR2 YFSETQ. This CDR3 contains 13 residues. CDR3 in amino acids: CASSLEVIGELFF. For the CDR3, the DNA is TGCGCCAGCAGCTTGGAGGTTATCGGGGAGCTGTTTTTT. Looking up the rest from reference TRBV5-1 and TRBJ2-2 gives the full variable domain: KAGVTQTPRYLIKTRGQQVTLSCSPISGHRSVSWYQQTPGQGLQFLFEYFSETQRNKGNFPGRFSGRQFSNSRSEMNVSTLELGDSALYLCASSLEVIGELFFGEGSRLTVL.

The rearrangement links TRBV5-1 to TRBJ1-1, with TRBD1 identical over 8 bases. Germline-derived CDR1 and CDR2 are SGHRS and YFSETQ. With V trimmed by 3 bases and J by 0 bases, 7 bases remained unmatched. This CDR3 has 16 residues. DNA of the CDR3: TGCGCCAGCAGCTATGGGACAGGTGCCCTGAACACTGAAGCTTTCTTT. This gives the protein CASSYGTGALNTEAFF.

V gene TRBV28 combines with J gene TRBJ1-5, with 7 bases that match TRBD1. The CDR3 has 14 amino acids. Looked up from germline, CDR1 is MDHEN and CDR2 is SYDVKM. V lost 7 bases to trimming and J lost 5 bases; unmatched junction nucleotides: 8. For the CDR3, the DNA is TGTGCCAGCACAATGGTAGGGGGCGATCAGCCCCAGCATTTT. Protein sequence: CASTMVGGDQPQHF. The entire variable domain, with the rest obtained from reference TRBV28 and TRBJ1-5, is as follows: DVKVTQSSRYLVKRTGEKVFLECVQDMDHENMFWYRQDPGLGLRLIYFSYDVKMKEKGDIPEGYSVSREKKERFSLILESASTNQTSMYLCASTMVGGDQPQHFGDGTRLSIL.

The V gene is TRBV7-2, the J gene TRBJ1-2; a weak D match, TRBD1 (5 bases). V was clipped by 5 bases and J by 4 bases, with 26 bases between them. CDR3 length equals 18 residues. CDR1 is SGHTA, CDR2 FQGNSA, per germline. The CDR3 nucleotides read TGTGCCAGCAGCCTAATGGCCCCCGGGACCCTGCCTGGCTATGGCTACACCTTC. It codes for CASSLMAPGTLPGYGYTF.

The chain carries TRBV30 and TRBJ2-2, with D perhaps TRBD1 or TRBD2 (6 bases each). CDR1 is GTSNPN and CDR2 is SVGIG in the germline V gene (reference sequence). The length of the CDR3 is 15 residues. The V end was cut by 4 bases, the J end by 6 bases, with 18 bases between. Written as DNA, the CDR3 is TGTGCCTGGACCTTACTTCGGGGGCGCGCCGGGGAGCTGTTTTTT. Translated, it gives CAWTLLRGRAGELFF.

The chain recombines TRBV7-6 with TRBJ2-7; 9 bases match TRBD2. Losses at the gene ends were 3 bases for V and 3 bases for J; bases not matched to a gene: 0. Looked up from germline, CDR1 is SGHVS and CDR2 is FNYEAQ. The CDR3 sequence is 13 residues long. The CDR3 spells CASSFSGSYEQYF. In nucleotides, the CDR3 is TGTGCCAGCAGCTTTAGCGGGAGCTACGAGCAGTACTTC.

This chain joins TRBV5-4 and TRBJ2-3; D is perhaps TRBD2 (7 bases). The V gene's germline CDR1 is SGHNT and CDR2 YYREEE (reference sequence). This CDR3 spans 14 amino acids. Trimming pared 3 bases from V and 10 bases from J, leaving 18 bases between. Here the CDR3 DNA reads TGTGCCAGCAGCTGGATGCGGGGGCGGCAGGCGCAGTATTTT. It yields the protein CASSWMRGRQAQYF.

This chain links TRBV13 with TRBJ2-1, with D possibly called TRBD1 or TRBD2 (5 bases each). The CDR3 sequence is 14 residues long. Germline CDR1 PRHDT, CDR2 FYEKMQ (reference sequence). Trimming shortened V by 7 bases and J by 9 bases, and 19 bases separated the two germline ends. CDR3 sequence (DNA): TGTGCCAGCAACACCCGGGGCCAAAGATTTGAGCAGTTCTTC. Its protein product is CASNTRGQRFEQFF.

The J gene is TRBJ2-5, the V gene TRBV5-1; perhaps TRBD2 as D (5 bases). The V end was cut by 0 bases, the J end by 4 bases, with 10 bases between. The germline V gene encodes CDR1 SGHRS and CDR2 YFSETQ. The CDR3 extends over 14 amino acids. CDR3 in amino acids: CASSLALGGETQYF. In nucleotides, the CDR3 is TGCGCCAGCAGCTTGGCCTTAGGAGGAGAGACCCAGTACTTC.

V gene TRBV5-1 combines with J gene TRBJ1-4; D is perhaps TRBD1 (5 bases). CDR3 length: 13 amino acids. The germline gives CDR1 SGHRS, CDR2 YFSETQ. V was pared by 4 bases and J by 5 bases, with 9 bases between. In DNA form, the CDR3 reads TGCGCCAGCAGCGGGGACGTAAATGAAAAACTGTTTTTT. This encodes CASSGDVNEKLFF.

The J gene is TRBJ1-1, the V gene TRBV18, with a weak D call TRBD1 (6 bases). Germline V gives CDR1 KGHSH, CDR2 LQKENI. V gave up 3 bases and J gave up 1 base, with 12 bases separating them. The CDR3 sequence is 15 residues long. CDR3 region: CASSPMGGANTEAFF. As DNA, the CDR3 is TGTGCCAGCTCACCGATGGGGGGGGCGAACACTGAAGCTTTCTTT.